The 16 T cell receptor beta chains below were found in one sample sequenced in a study of shared clonotypes between healthy human individuals. Profiling relied on immunoSEQ multiplex PCR, and the TCRdb table lists in-frame clones only, not all of them. Here the sample spans around 440,000 clones, around 77% being singletons. The sequencing input was PBMCs. These receptors were taken from a woman in her thirties or forties in good health. Some clones in this sample may be carry-over from other donors' samples.

Of note for this clone: A far larger clone is only one base removed, so a read error is likely. The missing conserved phenylalanine or tryptophan at the end of this CDR3 makes a read error likely. V is TRBV6-1 and J is TRBJ1-2; the D gene is possibly TRBD1 (5 bases). This CDR3 has 15 amino acids. Germline CDR1 is MNHNS and CDR2 is SASEGT. V lost 7 bases and J 0 bases, leaving 15 bases between the germline ends. As DNA, the CDR3 is TGTGCCAGCACCCCGACAGACTATGCTAACTATGGCTACACCCTC. Translation gives CASTPTDYANYGYTL.

The chain couples TRBV11-2 to TRBJ2-6; maybe TRBD1 (6 bases). V was clipped by 0 bases and J by 3 bases, with 9 bases between them. The V gene's germline CDR1 is SGHAT and CDR2 FQNNGV. CDR3 length: 16 amino acids. The CDR3 protein is CASSLDRGGGANVLTF. The CDR3 DNA reads as TGTGCCAGCAGCTTAGACAGGGGTGGTGGGGCCAACGTCCTGACTTTC.

The chain uses TRBV30 and TRBJ1-1; tentatively, D is TRBD1 (5 bases). The germline V and J ends were trimmed by 0 bases and 4 bases, with 9 bases remaining between them. The CDR3 runs to 13 residues. CDR1 is GTSNPN, CDR2 SVGIG, per germline (reference sequence). The CDR3 nucleotides read TGTGCCTGGAGTGTCGTGGGGGGCACTGAAGCTTTCTTT. This codes for CAWSVVGGTEAFF.

A note on this clone: A far larger clone is one nucleotide away, so this likely arose from a read error. This sequence joins TRBV30 and TRBJ2-3; D ambiguous. Per the germline V gene, CDR1 is GTSNPN and CDR2 is SVGIG (reference sequence). The V and J ends lost 3 bases and 5 bases respectively, with 9 bases between them. The CDR3 extends over 12 amino acids. The CDR3 DNA is TGTGCCTGGAGCGACTCCAAAGATACGCAGTATTTT. Protein sequence: CAWSDSKDTQYF. Full variable domain (missing parts from reference TRBV30 and TRBJ2-3): SQTIHQWPATLVQPVGSPLSLECTVEGTSNPNLYWYRQAAGRGLQLLFYSVGIGQISSEVPQNLSASRPQDRQFILSSKKLLLSDSGFYLCAWSDSKDTQYFGPGTRLTVL.

This clone has just a few counts. This rearrangement joins TRBV18 to TRBJ2-2, with D possibly matching TRBD1 (6 bases). This CDR3 is 13 amino acids long. V was trimmed by 8 bases and J by 1 base, leaving 8 bases between them. Germline values: CDR1 KGHSH, CDR2 LQKENI. Here the CDR3 reads CASRQENTGELFF. The DNA for the CDR3 is TGTGCCAGCCGACAGGAGAACACCGGGGAGCTGTTTTTT.

Worth noting for this clone: This sequence is one base from a far larger clone and is likely a read error. Other DNA variants within this sample encode the same CDR3. The chain joins TRBV6-1 to TRBJ1-1; 8 bases match TRBD1. Germline CDR1 and CDR2: MNHNS and SASEGT. V dropped 6 bases and J dropped 11; count of bases not matched to a gene: 11. CDR3 length: 13 residues. The CDR3 DNA reads TGTGCCAGCAGACCCAGGGGGCGGGTTGAGGCTTTCTTT. This translates into CASRPRGRVEAFF.

This clone was counted between two and nine times. The CDR3 region has the DNA TGTGCCAGCAGCCTGGAGCTATATAGCAATCAGCCCCAGCATTTT. Its translation is CASSLELYSNQPQHF. The J gene is TRBJ1-5, the V gene TRBV2; D is uncertain. V lost 6 bases and J lost 0, with 12 bases in between. The CDR3 length is 15 residues. Germline loops: CDR1 SNHLY, CDR2 FYNNEI. Variable domain in full (rest from reference TRBV2 and TRBJ1-5): EPEVTQTPSHQVTQMGQEVILRCVPISNHLYFYWYRQILGQKVEFLVSFYNNEISEKSEIFDDQFSVERPDGSNFTLKIRSTKLEDSAMYFCASSLELYSNQPQHFGDGTRLSIL.

The rearrangement uses TRBV19 and TRBJ1-1, with D unresolved. Trimming shortened V by 3 bases and J by 7 bases, and 6 bases separated the two germline ends. This CDR3 contains 11 residues. CDR1 is LNHDA and CDR2 is SQIVND in the germline V gene (reference sequence). The CDR3 here is CASSIGVEAFF. The CDR3 DNA sequence: TGTGCCAGTAGTATTGGGGTTGAAGCTTTCTTT.

The chain combines TRBV18 with TRBJ2-6, with D uncertain. Deletions cut 4 bases from V and 0 bases from J, with 10 bases between. In germline, CDR1 is KGHSH, CDR2 LQKENI. The CDR3 runs to 16 residues. The CDR3 nucleotides are TGTGCCAGCTCACTCGGACGACTCTCTGGGGCCAACGTCCTGACTTTC. Encoded protein: CASSLGRLSGANVLTF. Based on the CDR3 plus reference TRBV18 and TRBJ2-6, the full variable domain is NAGVMQNPRHLVRRRGQEARLRCSPMKGHSHVYWYRQLPEEGLKFMVYLQKENIIDESGMPKERFSAEFPKEGPSILRIQQVVRGDSAAYFCASSLGRLSGANVLTFGAGSRLTVL.

This chain connects TRBV7-9 to TRBJ2-7; 7 bases agree with TRBD2. Germline V lookup: CDR1 SEHNR, CDR2 FQNEAQ (reference sequence). J lost 11 bases, V lost 5 bases, and 9 bases had no gene match. This CDR3 spans 12 amino acids. CDR3 nucleotides: TGTGCCAGCAGCATTAACGCGGGGGAGGAGTACTTC. It specifies CASSINAGEEYF.

The rearrangement joins TRBV7-7 to TRBJ2-7; the D gene is possibly TRBD2 (5 bases). CDR1 and CDR2 from the germline V gene are SSHAT and FNYEAQ (reference sequence). CDR3 length: 14 residues. V was shortened by 4 bases and J by 7 bases, with 17 bases between the two germline ends. DNA for the CDR3: TGTGCCAGCAGCTGGCGGGCCGGGTCCTCTGAGCAGTACTTC. Its protein product is CASSWRAGSSEQYF. The full variable domain, its missing parts supplied by reference TRBV7-7 and TRBJ2-7, is GAGVSQSPRYKVTKRGQDVTLRCDPISSHATLYWYQQALGQGPEFLTYFNYEAQPDKSGLPSDRFSAERPEGSISTLTIQRTEQRDSAMYRCASSWRAGSSEQYFGPGTRLTVT.

The CDR3 coding sequence is TGCAGCGTTGATAGGCAGGGGGCCGGGGAGCTGTTTTTT. Translating it yields CSVDRQGAGELFF. The chain combines TRBV29-1 with TRBJ2-2, with 7 bases aligning to TRBD1. Germline CDR1 SQVTM, CDR2 ANQGSEA. Germline trimming cut 3 bases from V and 6 bases from J; bases unmatched to any gene: 4. The CDR3 totals 13 residues.

The CDR3 coding sequence is TGTGCCAGCAGTTTCCCGCCGACAGGGGGATTCTATAATTCACCCCTCCACTTT. Its protein is CASSFPPTGGFYNSPLHF. The chain is built from TRBV28 and TRBJ1-6; 9 positions agree with TRBD1. In germline, CDR1 is MDHEN, CDR2 SYDVKM. J gave up 3 bases and V 3 bases, and 9 bases lay outside the gene matches. There are 18 residues in the CDR3.

In its sample, this clone was seen once. Different DNA sequences within this sample yield the same CDR3. The chain has TRBV5-1 and TRBJ2-7; 14 bases are shared with TRBD2. Germline V gene data show CDR1 as SGHRS and CDR2 as YFSETQ. Germline trimming cut 3 bases from V and 4 bases from J; bases unmatched to any gene: 6. CDR3 length: 16 residues. CDR3 DNA sequence: TGCGCCAGCAGCTCTGGACTAGCGGGAGGCTCGTACGAGCAGTACTTC. Amino acids: CASSSGLAGGSYEQYF.

The chain joins TRBV28 to TRBJ2-7; the match to TRBD1 covers 7 bases. The junction had 6 bases not matched to a gene; V was cut back by 7 bases and J by 3 bases. The CDR3 is 13 residues long. Germline V gives CDR1 MDHEN, CDR2 SYDVKM. CDR3 protein: CASKRDRVYEQYF. The CDR3 DNA reads as TGTGCCAGCAAAAGAGACAGGGTCTACGAGCAGTACTTC.

As concerns this clone: A far larger clone is one nucleotide away, so this likely arose from a read error. CDR3 sequence (DNA): TGTGCCTGCAGTTACAATCCGGATGGCTACACCTTC. This gives the protein CACSYNPDGYTF. The rearrangement links TRBV28 to TRBJ1-2; D ambiguous. Germline values: CDR1 MDHEN, CDR2 SYDVKM. CDR3 size: 12 residues.